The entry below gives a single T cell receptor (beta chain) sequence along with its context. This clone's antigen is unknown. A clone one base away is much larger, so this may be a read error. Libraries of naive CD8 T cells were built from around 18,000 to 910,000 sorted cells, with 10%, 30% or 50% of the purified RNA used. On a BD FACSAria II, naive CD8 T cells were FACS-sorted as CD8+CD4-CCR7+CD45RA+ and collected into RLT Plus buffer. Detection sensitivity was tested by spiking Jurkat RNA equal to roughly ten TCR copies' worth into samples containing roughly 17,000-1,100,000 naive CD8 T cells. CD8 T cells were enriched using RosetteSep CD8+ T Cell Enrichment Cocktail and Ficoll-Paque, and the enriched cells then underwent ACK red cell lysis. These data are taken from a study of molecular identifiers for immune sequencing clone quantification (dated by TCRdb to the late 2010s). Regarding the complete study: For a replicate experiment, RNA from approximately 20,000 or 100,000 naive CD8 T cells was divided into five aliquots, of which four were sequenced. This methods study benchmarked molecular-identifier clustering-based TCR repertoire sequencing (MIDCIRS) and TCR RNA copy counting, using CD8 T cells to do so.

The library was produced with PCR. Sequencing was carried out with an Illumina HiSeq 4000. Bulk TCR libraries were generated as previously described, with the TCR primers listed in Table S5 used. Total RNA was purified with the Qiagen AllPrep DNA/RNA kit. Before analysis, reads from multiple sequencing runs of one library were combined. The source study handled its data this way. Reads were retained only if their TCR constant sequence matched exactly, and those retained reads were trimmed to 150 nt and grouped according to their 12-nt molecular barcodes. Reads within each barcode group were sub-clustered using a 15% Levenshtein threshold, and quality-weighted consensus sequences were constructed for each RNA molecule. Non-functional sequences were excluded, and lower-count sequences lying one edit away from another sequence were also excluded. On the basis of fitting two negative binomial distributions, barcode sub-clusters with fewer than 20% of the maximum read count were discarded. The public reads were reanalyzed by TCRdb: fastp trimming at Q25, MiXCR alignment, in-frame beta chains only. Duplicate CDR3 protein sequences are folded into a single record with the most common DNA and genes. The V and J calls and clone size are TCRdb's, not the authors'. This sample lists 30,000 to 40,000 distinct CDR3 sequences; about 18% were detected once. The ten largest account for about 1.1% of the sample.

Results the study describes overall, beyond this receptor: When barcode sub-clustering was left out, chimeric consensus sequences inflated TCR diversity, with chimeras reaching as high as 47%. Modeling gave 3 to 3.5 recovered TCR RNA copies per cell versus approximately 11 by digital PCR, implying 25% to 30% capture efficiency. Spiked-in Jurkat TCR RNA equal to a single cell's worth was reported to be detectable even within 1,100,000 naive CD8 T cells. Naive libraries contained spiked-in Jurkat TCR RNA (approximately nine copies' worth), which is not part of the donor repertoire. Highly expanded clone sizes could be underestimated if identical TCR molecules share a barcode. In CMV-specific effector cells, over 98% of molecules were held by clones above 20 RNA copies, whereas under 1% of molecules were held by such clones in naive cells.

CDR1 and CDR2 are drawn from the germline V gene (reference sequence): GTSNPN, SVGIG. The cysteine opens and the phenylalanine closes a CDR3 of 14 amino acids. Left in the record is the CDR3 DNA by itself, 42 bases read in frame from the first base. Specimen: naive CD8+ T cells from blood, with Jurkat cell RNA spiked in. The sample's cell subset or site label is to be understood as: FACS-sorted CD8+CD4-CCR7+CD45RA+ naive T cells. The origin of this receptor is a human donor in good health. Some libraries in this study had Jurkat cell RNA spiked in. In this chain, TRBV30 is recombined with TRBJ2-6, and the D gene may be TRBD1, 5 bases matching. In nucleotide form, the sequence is TGTGCCTGGACCCCGGACGCTGGGGCCAACGTCCTGCCTTTC. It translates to CAWTPDAGANVLPF.